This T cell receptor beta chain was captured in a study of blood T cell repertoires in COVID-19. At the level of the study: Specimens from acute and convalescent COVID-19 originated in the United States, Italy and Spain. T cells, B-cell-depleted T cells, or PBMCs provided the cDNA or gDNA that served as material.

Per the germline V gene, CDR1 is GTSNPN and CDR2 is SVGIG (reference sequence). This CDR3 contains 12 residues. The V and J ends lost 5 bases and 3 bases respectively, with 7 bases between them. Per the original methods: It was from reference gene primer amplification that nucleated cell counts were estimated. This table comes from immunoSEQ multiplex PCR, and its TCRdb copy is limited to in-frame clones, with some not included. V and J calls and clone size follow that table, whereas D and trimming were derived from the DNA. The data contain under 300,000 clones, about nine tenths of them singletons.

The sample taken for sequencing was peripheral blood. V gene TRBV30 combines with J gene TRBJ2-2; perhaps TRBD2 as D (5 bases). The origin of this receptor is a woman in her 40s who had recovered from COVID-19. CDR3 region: CAWARDTGELFF. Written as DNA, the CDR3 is TGTGCCTGGGCGCGGGACACCGGGGAGCTGTTTTTT.